The subject of this entry is one T cell receptor beta chain. Repertoires were generated with immunoSEQ multiplex PCR, while TCRdb's copy carries only in-frame clones and drops some. The table lists 100,000 or so clones, 80% of them singletons. From germline, CDR1 is MNHEY and CDR2 SVGAGI. The CDR3 is made up of 16 amino acids. V shed 2 bases, J shed 4 bases, and the junction held 4 bases outside the gene matches. This specimen belongs to a study of blood T cell repertoires in COVID-19. The sequence derives from a human donor in a cohort sampled during active COVID-19. Sequences were obtained from peripheral blood. The chain uses TRBV6-5 and TRBJ2-7; 14 bases map to TRBD2. The CDR3 protein is CASSYGTSGRNYEQYF. The DNA for the CDR3 is TGTGCCAGCAGTTACGGGACTAGCGGGAGAAATTACGAGCAGTACTTC.